These 21 T cell receptor beta chains came from one sample sequenced in a study of shared clonotypes between healthy human individuals. Positively selected for CCR7, the CD45RO-negative cells used as naive CD8 cells excluded terminally differentiated effector memory CD45RA+ cells. The table came from immunoSEQ multiplex PCR; TCRdb's copy has only in-frame clones and leaves some out. This table has approximately 600,000 clones, approximately 95% appearing once. The source material was naive CD8+ T cells sorted from blood. The receptors shown here come from a woman aged 25 to 39 in good health.

CDR3 nucleotide sequence: TGTGCCAGCAGGCCCGAGCGGAGAGCAAAAGAGACCCAGTACTTC. It is translated as CASRPERRAKETQYF. J is TRBJ2-5 and V is TRBV27, with D possibly being TRBD2 (5 bases). V was trimmed by 6 bases and J by 3 bases, leaving 17 bases between them. Germline V gene lookup returns CDR1 MNHEY and CDR2 SMNVEV (reference sequence). The CDR3 extends over 15 amino acids.

This clone was detected once. The V gene is TRBV19, the J gene TRBJ2-2, with D unresolved. This CDR3 is 15 amino acids long. Between the trimmed V and J ends, which lost 0 bases and 4 bases, there was a span of 9 bases. Looked up from germline, CDR1 is LNHDA and CDR2 is SQIVND (reference sequence). The CDR3 sequence: CASSIDWSRTGELFF. The CDR3 nucleotides read TGTGCCAGTAGTATAGACTGGTCCCGCACCGGGGAGCTGTTTTTT.

The CDR3 DNA sequence: TGTGCCAGCAGCTTGGGGACAGGGATTCAGCCCCAGCATTTT. It encodes CASSLGTGIQPQHF. The chain employs TRBV5-6 and TRBJ1-5, with 8 bases identical to TRBD1. Germline V gene data show CDR1 as SGHDT and CDR2 as YYEEEE. This CDR3 contains 14 residues. V lost 0 bases to trimming and J lost 6 bases; unmatched junction nucleotides: 2.

This clone was counted once. The chain employs TRBV9 and TRBJ2-7, with D uncertain. V lost 0 bases to trimming and J lost 4 bases, with 8 bases between them. The germline V gene encodes CDR1 SGDLS and CDR2 YYNGEE. CDR3 length equals 13 residues. CDR3 nucleotides: TGTGCCAGCAGCGTAGCTGAATTTTACGAGCAGTACTTC. Protein sequence: CASSVAEFYEQYF.

The chain couples TRBV7-9 to TRBJ1-1, with D perhaps TRBD1 (5 bases). Germline CDR1 reads SEHNR; CDR2 reads FQNEAQ (reference sequence). With 1 base removed from V and 10 bases from J, the gap between germline ends came to 10 bases. The CDR3 is made up of 12 amino acids. The CDR3 DNA is TGTGCCAGCAGCTTAGGACAGCACGGAGCTTTCTTT. This codes for CASSLGQHGAFF.

V gene TRBV19 combines with J gene TRBJ2-3; 7 positions agree with TRBD2. The CDR3 has 15 residues. V dropped 3 bases and J dropped 6; count of bases not matched to a gene: 9. Per the germline V gene, CDR1 is LNHDA and CDR2 is SQIVND (reference sequence). The CDR3 reads CASSILAGVTDTQYF. CDR3 nucleotide sequence: TGTGCCAGTAGTATCCTGGCGGGAGTTACGGATACGCAGTATTTT.

V gene TRBV27 combines with J gene TRBJ2-1; D gene unclear. Trimming shortened V by 0 bases and J by 3 bases, and 12 bases separated the two germline ends. Germline V gene data show CDR1 as MNHEY and CDR2 as SMNVEV (reference sequence). This CDR3 region has 16 residues. CDR3 nucleotides: TGTGCCAGCAGTTTATCCACGCAGGTGGGCTACAATGAGCAGTTCTTC. Its protein is CASSLSTQVGYNEQFF.

This rearrangement joins TRBV30 to TRBJ2-6, with 7 bases fitting TRBD1. The CDR3 consists of 16 residues. V shed 5 bases and J 2 bases; nucleotides not matched to a gene: 9. Germline V CDR1 and CDR2: GTSNPN, SVGIG (reference sequence). CDR3 nucleotides: TGTGCCTGGGGGCCGGGACAGCCTACTGGGGCCAACGTCCTGACTTTC. Translation gives CAWGPGQPTGANVLTF. The entire variable domain, with the rest obtained from reference TRBV30 and TRBJ2-6, is as follows: SQTIHQWPATLVQPVGSPLSLECTVEGTSNPNLYWYRQAAGRGLQLLFYSVGIGQISSEVPQNLSASRPQDRQFILSSKKLLLSDSGFYLCAWGPGQPTGANVLTFGAGSRLTVL.

Notes on this clone: The sample carries other DNA sequences with the same CDR3. The chain recombines TRBV10-1 with TRBJ2-1; 7 nucleotides line up with TRBD1. The CDR3 has 13 amino acids. In germline, CDR1 is WNHNN, CDR2 SYGVQD (reference sequence). The V gene end was trimmed by 3 bases and the J gene end by 6 bases; junction bases not matched to a gene: 2. CDR3 in DNA: TGCGCCAGCAGTGACCCAGGGGGCAATGAGCAGTTCTTC. Amino acid sequence: CASSDPGGNEQFF.

This chain joins TRBV7-8 and TRBJ2-7; 7 bases align to TRBD1. V was pared by 7 bases and J by 0 bases, with 9 bases of the junction left unmatched. From germline, CDR1 is SGHVS and CDR2 FQNEAQ. This CDR3 contains 15 residues. The CDR3 nucleotides are TGTGCCAGCATTACACACTCAGGGGGCTCCTACGAGCAGTACTTC. Its protein product is CASITHSGGSYEQYF. The full variable domain, in which reference TRBV7-8 and TRBJ2-7 provide the parts outside the CDR3, is GAGVSQSPRYKVAKRGQDVALRCDPISGHVSLFWYQQALGQGPEFLTYFQNEAQLDKSGLPSDRFFAERPEGSVSTLKIQRTQQEDSAVYLCASITHSGGSYEQYFGPGTRLTVT.

The V gene is TRBV27, the J gene TRBJ2-4; D remains ambiguous. Germline values: CDR1 MNHEY, CDR2 SMNVEV (reference sequence). With 4 bases removed from V and 3 bases from J, the gap between germline ends came to 10 bases. CDR3 length: 14 residues. CDR3 in amino acids: CASSSTLDKNIQYF. The CDR3 DNA sequence: TGTGCCAGCAGTTCTACCCTGGACAAAAACATTCAGTACTTC.

The chain links TRBV9 to TRBJ2-4, with TRBD2 identical over 8 bases. V dropped 3 bases and J dropped 0; count of bases not matched to a gene: 11. This CDR3 contains 18 residues. Germline-derived CDR1 and CDR2 are SGDLS and YYNGEE. This CDR3 is CASSGSYSGTVAKNIQYF. The CDR3 coding sequence is TGTGCCAGCAGCGGAAGTTATAGCGGGACCGTAGCCAAAAACATTCAGTACTTC.

The V gene is TRBV5-6, the J gene TRBJ1-1; the match to TRBD1 covers 10 bases. This CDR3 has 16 amino acids. Looked up from germline, CDR1 is SGHDT and CDR2 is YYEEEE. After removal of 5 bases from V and 0 bases from J, the junction contained 7 bases not matched to a gene. CDR3 coding DNA: TGTGCCAGCAGTTGGGACAGGGGACCGATGAACACTGAAGCTTTCTTT. As protein: CASSWDRGPMNTEAFF.

This clone has just one count. J is TRBJ2-5 and V is TRBV28, with D uncertain. The last part of the DNA fits TRBJ2-7 better; the J call may be wrong. CDR1 is MDHEN, CDR2 SYDVKM, per germline. The CDR3 consists of 13 residues. CDR3 loop: CASRKTHPYEQYF. DNA of the CDR3: TGTGCCAGCAGGAAGACTCATCCCTACGAGCAGTACTTC.

The J gene is TRBJ2-7, the V gene TRBV4-1, with 11 bases aligning to TRBD2. CDR1 MGHRA and CDR2 YSYEKL come from the germline V gene. This CDR3 contains 16 residues. V was clipped by 0 bases and J by 4 bases; unmatched bases: 5. The CDR3 coding sequence is TGCGCCAGCAGCCAAGAATTTAGCGGGAGGGCTTACGAGCAGTACTTC. It specifies CASSQEFSGRAYEQYF.

This CDR3 reads CASSPGTGPNQPQHF. For the CDR3, the DNA is TGTGCCAGCAGTCCTGGGACAGGCCCCAATCAGCCCCAGCATTTT. V gene TRBV27 combines with J gene TRBJ1-5, with 8 bases identical to TRBD1. The CDR3 sequence is 15 residues long. V lost 5 bases, J lost 3 bases, and 6 bases stayed unmatched. Germline-derived CDR1 and CDR2 are MNHEY and SMNVEV (reference sequence).

V usage is TRBV5-1 and J usage is TRBJ2-1; D assignment may be TRBD1 or TRBD2 (5 bases each). Per the germline V gene, CDR1 is SGHRS and CDR2 is YFSETQ. Trimming shortened V by 2 bases and J by 6 bases, and 15 bases separated the two germline ends. This CDR3 has 15 amino acids. This CDR3 is CASSLSKGTLNEQFF. CDR3 DNA sequence: TGCGCCAGCAGCTTAAGTAAAGGGACCCTCAATGAGCAGTTCTTC.

This sequence joins TRBV19 and TRBJ2-2; D is perhaps TRBD2 (7 bases). The V end was cut by 7 bases, the J end by 2 bases, with 11 bases between. The CDR3 has 14 residues. Germline V lookup: CDR1 LNHDA, CDR2 SQIVND (reference sequence). CDR3 nucleotide sequence: TGTGCCAGTACAGGGGAGGGAAACACCGGGGAGCTGTTTTTT. This encodes CASTGEGNTGELFF. The variable domain in full, with the rest retrieved from reference TRBV19 and TRBJ2-2, is DGGITQSPKYLFRKEGQNVTLSCEQNLNHDAMYWYRQDPGQGLRLIYYSQIVNDFQKGDIAEGYSVSREKKESFPLTVTSAQKNPTAFYLCASTGEGNTGELFFGEGSRLTVL.

This chain connects TRBV11-2 to TRBJ2-5; 7 nucleotides align to TRBD1. With V trimmed by 5 bases and J by 0 bases, 9 bases remained unmatched. This CDR3 has 16 residues. CDR1 SGHAT and CDR2 FQNNGV come from the germline V gene. The CDR3 sequence is CASSPSTGMYQETQYF. CDR3 DNA sequence: TGTGCCAGCAGCCCGTCGACAGGGATGTACCAAGAGACCCAGTACTTC.

The chain couples TRBV4-1 to TRBJ1-3; D is unclear. This CDR3 region has 15 residues. Per germline, CDR1 MGHRA and CDR2 YSYEKL. With 1 base removed from V and 0 bases from J, the gap between germline ends came to 7 bases. CDR3 amino acids: CASSQVHSSGNTIYF. The CDR3 DNA reads as TGCGCCAGCAGCCAAGTCCACAGCTCTGGAAACACCATATATTTT.

The V and J genes are TRBV28 and TRBJ2-7; D perhaps matches TRBD2 (5 bases). V lost 2 bases and J 2 bases, leaving 16 bases between the germline ends. The CDR3 totals 16 residues. CDR1 MDHEN and CDR2 SYDVKM come from the germline V gene. The DNA of the CDR3 is TGTGCCAGCAGTTTAGTCCCGTGGACTCGAGCCTACGAGCAGTACTTC. Translated, it gives CASSLVPWTRAYEQYF.